These 18 T cell receptor beta chains share one sample of origin, sequenced in a study of CD8 T cells in ankylosing spondylitis. TCRdb fed the 5' RACE reads into MiXCR, producing one record per CDR3 protein. The table includes roughly 90,000 distinct CDR3 sequences, roughly 10% detected once. These receptors have no identified antigens. The study, taken as a whole, reports: One TCR beta motif, made up of roughly 8 highly homologous variants, appeared characteristic of ankylosing spondylitis blood.

Sequenced sample: blood, either unsorted or a sorted T cell fraction (not recorded which). Source of these receptors: a male donor with ankylosing spondylitis.

This clonotype was detected ten times or more. The CDR3 is CASLGTAYNEQFF. The CDR3, as DNA: TGTGCCAGCCTGGGGACAGCCTACAATGAGCAGTTCTTC. The chain recombines TRBV12-3 or TRBV12-4 with TRBJ2-1, with 7 bases lining up with TRBD1. V shed 8 bases, J shed 2 bases, and the junction held 3 bases outside the gene matches. The CDR3 is 13 residues long.

The chain is built from TRBV9 and TRBJ1-1; weak D call: TRBD1 (6 bases). CDR3 length: 18 residues. V gave up 3 bases and J gave up 3 bases, with 24 bases separating them. The V gene's germline CDR1 is SGDLS and CDR2 YYNGEE. The CDR3 DNA sequence: TGTGCCAGCAGCGGACCCATTATGATTGGGGGGCCCGACACTGAAGCTTTCTTT. It translates to CASSGPIMIGGPDTEAFF.

Of note for this clonotype: Possible read error: a much larger clone is one base away. In DNA form, the CDR3 reads TGTGCCACCAGCAGAGATTCGTTCCCCGTCGGCTACTCCTTC. This codes for CATSRDSFPVGYSF. The J gene is TRBJ1-2, the V gene TRBV15; D is undetermined. The length of the CDR3 is 14 residues. The germline CDR1 and CDR2 sequences are LNHNV and YYDKDF (reference sequence).

There are many counts of this clonotype. The chain couples TRBV10-3 to TRBJ2-3; 7 bases match TRBD1. V was pared by 7 bases and J by 4 bases, with 8 bases of the junction left unmatched. The CDR3 spans 14 residues. Germline V lookup: CDR1 ENHRY, CDR2 SYGVKD. In DNA, the CDR3 is TGTGCCATCACTGGAACAGGGACAGCAGATACGCAGTATTTT. Protein sequence: CAITGTGTADTQYF.

This clonotype was counted ten times or more. V gene TRBV29-1 combines with J gene TRBJ2-7; no definite D call. Trimming took 2 bases from V and 6 from J, leaving 14 bases between them. This CDR3 is built from 13 residues. Germline V gives CDR1 SQVTM, CDR2 ANQGSEA. CDR3 amino acids: CSVESPDLGEQYF. CDR3 nucleotides: TGCAGCGTTGAAAGCCCGGACCTCGGCGAGCAGTACTTC.

Ten or more counts support this clonotype. The chain is built from TRBV6-1 and TRBJ2-1, with 9 nucleotides matching TRBD1. This CDR3 comprises 17 residues. Germline values: CDR1 MNHNS, CDR2 SASEGT. Trimming at V came to 0 bases and at J to 2 bases, leaving 5 bases not matched to a gene. CDR3 loop: CASSEAGTGSPYNEQFF. DNA of the CDR3: TGTGCCAGCAGTGAAGCTGGGACAGGGAGTCCCTACAATGAGCAGTTCTTC.

This clonotype occurred many times. V gene TRBV13 combines with J gene TRBJ2-7; D assignment may be TRBD1 or TRBD2 (5 bases each). From germline, CDR1 is PRHDT and CDR2 FYEKMQ (reference sequence). The CDR3 runs 15 residues. V was trimmed by 5 bases and J by 0 bases, leaving 14 bases between them. This chain's CDR3 is CASSERGSSSYEQYF. The CDR3 DNA reads TGTGCCAGCAGCGAGAGGGGCAGTAGCTCCTACGAGCAGTACTTC.

This clonotype was detected a few times. J is TRBJ2-1 and V is TRBV20-1; 8 nucleotides match TRBD2. This CDR3 contains 17 residues. The V gene end was trimmed by 0 bases and the J gene end by 0 bases; junction bases not matched to a gene: 7. Germline loops: CDR1 DFQATT, CDR2 SNEGSKA (reference sequence). The CDR3 nucleotides are TGCAGTGCTAGAGATCGGGGGGGGCGCAGCTCCTACAATGAGCAGTTCTTC. Amino acids: CSARDRGGRSSYNEQFF.

There are many counts of this clonotype. The J gene is TRBJ2-7, the V gene TRBV7-9, with 8 bases identical to TRBD1. Trimming cost V 5 bases and J 2 bases; bases outside gene matches: 5. This CDR3 is 14 amino acids long. Germline CDR1 is SEHNR and CDR2 is FQNEAQ (reference sequence). CDR3 sequence reads: CASSHRDRTYEQYF. The CDR3 region has the DNA TGTGCCAGCAGCCACCGGGACAGGACCTACGAGCAGTACTTC.

The chain carries TRBV7-9 and TRBJ2-3, with D perhaps TRBD1 (5 bases). The CDR3 is made up of 17 amino acids. From germline, CDR1 is SEHNR and CDR2 FQNEAQ (reference sequence). With 0 bases removed from V and 2 bases from J, the gap between germline ends came to 15 bases. CDR3 amino acids: CASSLASLDTFTDTQYF. CDR3 DNA: TGTGCCAGCAGCTTAGCGAGTTTGGACACCTTCACAGATACGCAGTATTTT.

This clonotype has only a few counts. V is TRBV12-3 or TRBV12-4 and J is TRBJ2-1; a weak D match, TRBD2 (5 bases). This CDR3 has 15 amino acids. V was clipped by 3 bases and J by 7 bases, with 16 bases between them. CDR3 bases: TGTGCCAGCAGTTTTTCCCCATTGCCGGGGAATGAGCAGTTCTTC. Its translation: CASSFSPLPGNEQFF.

The sample holds many counts of this clonotype. The chain recombines TRBV10-1 with TRBJ2-1, with 9 bases lining up with TRBD1. After removal of 0 bases from V and 6 bases from J, the junction contained 6 bases not matched to a gene. The CDR3 runs 16 residues. Germline CDR1 reads WNHNN; CDR2 reads SYGVQD (reference sequence). The CDR3 nucleotides read TGCGCCAGCAGTGAGTCGGGGGGACAGGGCCTCAATGAGCAGTTCTTC. This sequence encodes CASSESGGQGLNEQFF.

The V gene is TRBV6-2 or TRBV6-3, the J gene TRBJ2-6, with 9 bases matching TRBD2. Per germline, CDR1 MNHEY and CDR2 SVGEGT. The CDR3 is 17 residues long. V shed 7 bases and J 0 bases; nucleotides not matched to a gene: 7. Here the CDR3 DNA reads TGTGCCAGCACCGGGACTAGCTCAATCTCTGGGGCCAACGTCCTGACTTTC. Translating gives CASTGTSSISGANVLTF.

This clonotype was observed many times. The chain carries TRBV12-3 or TRBV12-4 and TRBJ1-6; D perhaps matches TRBD1 (5 bases). Trimming pared 8 bases from V and 8 bases from J, leaving 22 bases between. The CDR3 totals 16 residues. The chain's CDR3 is CASRERDPKDHSPLHF. CDR3 DNA sequence: TGTGCCAGCCGAGAACGGGACCCCAAGGATCATTCACCCCTCCACTTT.

The CDR3 DNA reads as TGCAGCGTTCTGTCCCTGGTGGTCCAAGAGACCCAGTACTTC. Translation: CSVLSLVVQETQYF. The chain couples TRBV29-1 to TRBJ2-5; D not resolved. This CDR3 is built from 14 residues. Per the germline V gene, CDR1 is SQVTM and CDR2 is ANQGSEA. The V end was cut by 5 bases, the J end by 1 base, with 14 bases between.

This clonotype was detected many times. The chain combines TRBV7-9 with TRBJ1-1; D is uncertain. V was cut by 3 bases and J by 2 bases, with 13 bases left in between. The CDR3 runs to 15 residues. CDR1 SEHNR and CDR2 FQNEAQ come from the germline V gene (reference sequence). CDR3 DNA sequence: TGTGCCAGCAGCTTCTTGGACCGACTAAACACTGAAGCTTTCTTT. Protein product: CASSFLDRLNTEAFF.

Ten or more counts support this clonotype. The chain uses TRBV18 and TRBJ2-1; maybe TRBD2 (6 bases). This CDR3 spans 17 amino acids. V was trimmed by 1 base and J by 5 bases, leaving 18 bases between them. Germline V gene data show CDR1 as KGHSH and CDR2 as LQKENI. This chain's CDR3 is CASSPLPVERAHNEQFF. DNA of the CDR3: TGTGCCAGCTCACCACTACCGGTGGAGCGGGCTCACAATGAGCAGTTCTTC.

This clonotype appeared many times. The CDR3 DNA reads TGTGCCAGCAGCCGTCACCGGGCCCTCCACCCCCGGGACTATGGCTACACCTTC. Encoded protein: CASSRHRALHPRDYGYTF. The gene calls are TRBV27 and TRBJ1-2; the D is unclear. Trimming shortened V by 6 bases and J by 3 bases, and 26 bases separated the two germline ends. This CDR3 has 18 residues. The germline gives CDR1 MNHEY, CDR2 SMNVEV (reference sequence).